The 23 T cell receptor beta chains presented below share a single source sample, sequenced in a study of OX40 agonist ivuxolimab in advanced cancers. Libraries were prepared by immunoSEQ multiplex PCR; TCRdb keeps only in-frame clonotypes and omits some of them. The data show more than 40,000 clones, with around 91% seen just once and roughly 12% held by the top ten. The sample here was CD4+ or CD8+ T cells sorted from blood, taken in a trial of the OX40 agonist ivuxolimab. Receptors originate from an adult with an advanced solid tumor such as melanoma, head and neck, liver or kidney cancer.

The chain couples TRBV7-9 to TRBJ2-1; 11 bases line up with TRBD2. CDR1 and CDR2 (germline): SEHNR, FQNEAQ (reference sequence). The CDR3 sequence is 15 residues long. The V gene end was trimmed by 5 bases and the J gene end by 7 bases; junction bases not matched to a gene: 7. The CDR3 DNA reads as TGTGCCAGCAGCGCATCTAGCGGGGGGCAAAATGAGCAGTTCTTC. It yields the protein CASSASSGGQNEQFF. Full variable domain (remainder filled in from reference TRBV7-9 and TRBJ2-1): DTGVSQNPRHKITKRGQNVTFRCDPISEHNRLYWYRQTLGQGPEFLTYFQNEAQLEKSRLLSDRFSAERPKGSFSTLEIQRTEQGDSAMYLCASSASSGGQNEQFFGPGTRLTVL.

The J gene is TRBJ2-2, the V gene TRBV6-4; D unclear. This CDR3 contains 13 residues. The V end lost 5 bases, the J end lost 4 bases, and 8 bases lay between the germline ends. Looked up from germline, CDR1 is MRHNA and CDR2 is SNTAGT. CDR3 in amino acids: CASSSGSTGELFF. Here the CDR3 DNA reads TGTGCCAGCAGTAGTGGATCCACCGGGGAGCTGTTTTTT.

This clone was counted once. CDR3 DNA sequence: TGTGCCAGCAGCGTAGTGTCAGCGCAATACAATGAGCAGTTCTTC. This sequence encodes CASSVVSAQYNEQFF. This chain connects TRBV9 to TRBJ2-1, with D unresolved. The CDR3 loop spans 15 amino acids. Looked up from germline, CDR1 is SGDLS and CDR2 is YYNGEE. Trimming pared 0 bases from V and 4 bases from J, leaving 11 bases between. Together with reference TRBV9 and TRBJ2-1, the CDR3 gives the full variable domain: DSGVTQTPKHLITATGQRVTLRCSPRSGDLSVYWYQQSLDQGLQFLIQYYNGEERAKGNILERFSAQQFPDLHSELNLSSLELGDSALYFCASSVVSAQYNEQFFGPGTRLTVL.

The J gene is TRBJ2-5, the V gene TRBV5-6, with 10 nucleotides matching TRBD1. There are 15 residues in the CDR3. In germline, CDR1 is SGHDT, CDR2 YYEEEE. Trimming cost V 7 bases and J 5 bases; bases outside gene matches: 11. The chain's CDR3 is CASGRGRDRGETQYF. The CDR3 DNA follows: TGTGCCAGCGGAAGAGGACGGGACAGGGGCGAGACCCAGTACTTC.

V and J are TRBV6-6 and TRBJ1-1; 8 bases align to TRBD1. The CDR3 length is 14 residues. Per the germline V gene, CDR1 is MNHNY and CDR2 is SVGAGI (reference sequence). The trim removed 4 bases at V and 5 bases at J, leaving 6 bases unmatched. CDR3 residues: CASSWTGIRTEAFF. As DNA, the CDR3 is TGTGCCAGCAGTTGGACAGGGATAAGGACTGAAGCTTTCTTT.

The gene calls are TRBV7-6 and TRBJ2-3; the match to TRBD2 covers 10 bases. Trimming removed 1 base from V and 4 bases from J; junction bases left unmatched: 5. CDR3 size: 16 residues. CDR1 SGHVS and CDR2 FNYEAQ come from the germline V gene. As DNA, the CDR3 is TGTGCCAGCAGCTTAGGGGCTAGCGGGAGCGCAGATACGCAGTATTTT. Its translation: CASSLGASGSADTQYF.

The rearrangement joins TRBV5-4 to TRBJ2-5, with D tentatively TRBD1 (6 bases). The CDR3 runs 14 residues. Per the germline V gene, CDR1 is SGHNT and CDR2 is YYREEE (reference sequence). Trimming took off 0 bases at V and 5 bases at J, with 11 bases between the two ends. This CDR3 reads CASSLAQGPETQYF. The CDR3 DNA follows: TGTGCCAGCAGCTTGGCGCAGGGGCCGGAGACCCAGTACTTC.

This clone was observed a single time. The chain joins TRBV4-3 to TRBJ2-1, with TRBD2 as a possible D gene (5 bases). V shed 0 bases and J shed 9 bases, with 12 bases lying between them. The germline V gene encodes CDR1 LGHNA and CDR2 YSLEER. There are 14 residues in the CDR3. The CDR3 loop reads CASSQEGDYGEQFF. CDR3 nucleotides: TGCGCCAGCAGCCAAGAGGGAGATTACGGTGAGCAGTTCTTC.

This clone occurred once. This sequence joins TRBV11-2 and TRBJ1-2; no clear D. The V gene lost 4 bases and the J gene lost 4 bases, with 7 bases spanning the gap. Germline loops: CDR1 SGHAT, CDR2 FQNNGV. This CDR3 is 12 amino acids long. The CDR3 sequence: CASSYRAYGYTF. Written as DNA, the CDR3 is TGTGCCAGCAGCTACCGAGCCTATGGCTACACCTTC.

This clone has a single count. CDR3 coding DNA: TGTGCCATCAGTGAGCCCCCGGGACAGGGGACAGATACGCAGTATTTT. The encoded protein is CAISEPPGQGTDTQYF. The rearrangement links TRBV10-3 to TRBJ2-3; 10 nucleotides agree with TRBD1. This CDR3 is built from 16 residues. V lost 2 bases to trimming and J lost 3 bases; unmatched junction nucleotides: 5. Germline V lookup: CDR1 ENHRY, CDR2 SYGVKD.

J is TRBJ1-1 and V is TRBV5-6; no reliable D call. The CDR3 is 12 residues long. The germline CDR1 and CDR2 sequences are SGHDT and YYEEEE. V gave up 0 bases and J gave up 3 bases, with 3 bases separating them. The CDR3 sequence is CASSLGDTEAFF. The CDR3 DNA is TGTGCCAGCAGCTTGGGTGACACTGAAGCTTTCTTT.

The chain has TRBV27 and TRBJ2-1; TRBD1 aligns across 7 bases. Germline V gene sequence: CDR1 MNHEY, CDR2 SMNVEV (reference sequence). The CDR3 runs to 16 residues. The junction had 11 bases not matched to a gene; V was cut back by 5 bases and J by 4 bases. The CDR3 here is CASSLLLGTAYNEQFF. CDR3 sequence (DNA): TGTGCCAGCAGTCTGCTGCTCGGGACAGCTTACAATGAGCAGTTCTTC.

The chain couples TRBV19 to TRBJ1-4; D gene uncertain. The CDR3 is made up of 14 amino acids. The germline V gene has CDR1 LNHDA and CDR2 SQIVND (reference sequence). V dropped 7 bases and J dropped 3 bases, with 12 bases sitting between them. CDR3 protein: CASIDPGSNEKLFF. DNA of the CDR3: TGTGCCAGTATAGATCCCGGGTCTAATGAAAAACTGTTTTTT.

The CDR3 nucleotides read TGTGCCAGCAGCCCTGTGTCCACCTACGAGCAGTACTTC. Amino acids: CASSPVSTYEQYF. This chain uses TRBV13 with TRBJ2-7; D is undetermined. The ends were cut back, 5 bases at V and 2 bases at J, with 10 bases in the middle. CDR3 length equals 13 residues. CDR1 and CDR2 (germline): PRHDT, FYEKMQ (reference sequence).

This chain uses TRBV7-9 with TRBJ1-2, with TRBD1 as a possible D gene (5 bases). The V gene lost 5 bases and the J gene lost 2 bases, with 12 bases spanning the gap. This CDR3 has 14 residues. CDR1 and CDR2 (germline): SEHNR, FQNEAQ (reference sequence). CDR3 region: CASSLGTANYGYTF. The CDR3 nucleotides read TGTGCCAGCAGCCTCGGGACGGCAAACTATGGCTACACCTTC.

This clone was detected a few times. The chain is built from TRBV20-1 and TRBJ1-1; D uncertain. The V end lost 5 bases, the J end lost 1 base, and 5 bases lay between the germline ends. CDR3 length equals 11 residues. CDR1 DFQATT and CDR2 SNEGSKA come from the germline V gene (reference sequence). Here the CDR3 DNA reads TGCAGTGCTTCTTGGAACACTGAAGCTTTCTTT. This codes for CSASWNTEAFF.

This clone was counted only a few times. Other DNA sequences from this sample encode an identical CDR3 as well. The chain recombines TRBV28 with TRBJ1-1; no clear D gene. The CDR3 consists of 13 residues. Germline lookup yields CDR1 MDHEN and CDR2 SYDVKM. Trimming pared 2 bases from V and 2 bases from J, leaving 6 bases between. The CDR3 bases are TGTGCCAGCAGTTTAGGGAGAAACACTGAAGCTTTCTTT. Protein sequence: CASSLGRNTEAFF. The full variable domain, its missing parts supplied by reference TRBV28 and TRBJ1-1, is DVKVTQSSRYLVKRTGEKVFLECVQDMDHENMFWYRQDPGLGLRLIYFSYDVKMKEKGDIPEGYSVSREKKERFSLILESASTNQTSMYLCASSLGRNTEAFFGQGTRLTVV.

J is TRBJ2-3 and V is TRBV7-9, with unresolved D. CDR3 length: 10 amino acids. V was pared by 10 bases and J by 2 bases, with 4 bases between. Germline-derived CDR1 and CDR2 are SEHNR and FQNEAQ (reference sequence). The CDR3 bases are TGTGCCACATACACAGATACGCAGTATTTT. This sequence encodes CATYTDTQYF.

This chain joins TRBV11-3 and TRBJ2-1; D is unclear. Trimming left V 4 bases short and J 6 bases short, with 10 bases between. This CDR3 has 13 residues. CDR1 is SGHNT, CDR2 YENEEA, per germline. The DNA of the CDR3 is TGTGCCAGCAGCTCCTTGGTAGGCAATGAGCAGTTCTTC. It codes for CASSSLVGNEQFF. Full variable domain (outside the CDR3, taken from reference TRBV11-3 and TRBJ2-1): EAGVVQSPRYKIIEKKQPVAFWCNPISGHNTLYWYLQNLGQGPELLIRYENEEAVDDSQLPKDRFSAERLKGVDSTLKIQPAELGDSAVYLCASSSLVGNEQFFGPGTRLTVL.

The rearrangement joins TRBV14 to TRBJ2-1, with 8 bases fitting TRBD2. Germline lookup yields CDR1 SGHDN and CDR2 FVKESK. The length of the CDR3 is 16 residues. The trim removed 5 bases at V and 4 bases at J, leaving 10 bases unmatched. The CDR3 sequence is CASSAWGGGRYNEQFF. CDR3 sequence (DNA): TGTGCCAGCAGCGCCTGGGGCGGGGGGCGATACAATGAGCAGTTCTTC.

The V gene is TRBV27, the J gene TRBJ1-1; D unresolved. Germline-derived CDR1 and CDR2 are MNHEY and SMNVEV (reference sequence). Trimming cost V 2 bases and J 6 bases, with 13 bases left between them. The CDR3 is 14 amino acids. CDR3 bases: TGTGCCAGCAGTTTAGGCCCTTCAGCTCCTGAAGCTTTCTTT. It codes for CASSLGPSAPEAFF.

The V and J genes are TRBV6-4 and TRBJ2-1; possible D gene TRBD2, 6 bases. Trimming removed 3 bases from V and 4 bases from J, with 13 bases in between. Germline CDR1 is MRHNA and CDR2 is SNTAGT. The length of the CDR3 is 15 residues. The CDR3 loop is CASSDRRALYNEQFF. The CDR3 bases are TGTGCCAGCAGTGATAGGAGGGCCTTATACAATGAGCAGTTCTTC.

The chain employs TRBV7-9 and TRBJ2-7, with D possibly being TRBD1 (6 bases). The V end was cut by 5 bases, the J end by 0 bases, with 8 bases between. The CDR3 is 13 amino acids. Germline values: CDR1 SEHNR, CDR2 FQNEAQ (reference sequence). CDR3 region: CASSGGDSYEQYF. DNA for the CDR3: TGTGCCAGCAGCGGGGGCGACTCCTACGAGCAGTACTTC.